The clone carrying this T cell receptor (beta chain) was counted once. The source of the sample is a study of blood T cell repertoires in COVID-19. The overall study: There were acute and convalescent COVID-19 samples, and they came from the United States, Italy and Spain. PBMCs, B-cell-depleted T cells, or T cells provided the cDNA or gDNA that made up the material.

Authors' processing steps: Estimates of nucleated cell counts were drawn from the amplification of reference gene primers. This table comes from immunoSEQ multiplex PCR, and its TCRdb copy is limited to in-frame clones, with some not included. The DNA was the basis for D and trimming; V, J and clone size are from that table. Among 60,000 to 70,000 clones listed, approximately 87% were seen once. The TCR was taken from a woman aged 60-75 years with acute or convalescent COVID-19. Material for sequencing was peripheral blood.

This CDR3 reads CASSPTDRGSEKLFF. CDR3 DNA: TGTGCCAGCTCACCTACGGACAGGGGGTCTGAAAAACTGTTTTTT. The chain couples TRBV18 to TRBJ1-4, with 10 positions matching TRBD1. After removal of 3 bases from V and 7 bases from J, the junction contained 5 bases not matched to a gene. This CDR3 comprises 15 residues. Germline lookup yields CDR1 KGHSH and CDR2 LQKENI.